This record looks at one T cell receptor (beta chain) sequence and its context. The CDR3 covers 15 residues. The germline gives CDR1 MNHEY, CDR2 SMNVEV (reference sequence). The V and J ends lost 4 bases and 3 bases, in that order; junction bases with no gene match: 8. The data were taken from a study of blood T cell repertoires in COVID-19. Profiling relied on immunoSEQ multiplex PCR, and the TCRdb table lists in-frame clones only, not all of them. The data contain 270,000 or so clones, 89% of them singletons. The TCR originated in a woman aged 40 to 50 who had recovered from COVID-19. The specimen sequenced was peripheral blood. The V gene is TRBV27, the J gene TRBJ2-5; 7 bases agree with TRBD1. This chain's CDR3 is CASSSALQGKETQYF. The CDR3 DNA reads as TGTGCCAGCAGTTCTGCTTTACAGGGGAAAGAGACCCAGTACTTC.